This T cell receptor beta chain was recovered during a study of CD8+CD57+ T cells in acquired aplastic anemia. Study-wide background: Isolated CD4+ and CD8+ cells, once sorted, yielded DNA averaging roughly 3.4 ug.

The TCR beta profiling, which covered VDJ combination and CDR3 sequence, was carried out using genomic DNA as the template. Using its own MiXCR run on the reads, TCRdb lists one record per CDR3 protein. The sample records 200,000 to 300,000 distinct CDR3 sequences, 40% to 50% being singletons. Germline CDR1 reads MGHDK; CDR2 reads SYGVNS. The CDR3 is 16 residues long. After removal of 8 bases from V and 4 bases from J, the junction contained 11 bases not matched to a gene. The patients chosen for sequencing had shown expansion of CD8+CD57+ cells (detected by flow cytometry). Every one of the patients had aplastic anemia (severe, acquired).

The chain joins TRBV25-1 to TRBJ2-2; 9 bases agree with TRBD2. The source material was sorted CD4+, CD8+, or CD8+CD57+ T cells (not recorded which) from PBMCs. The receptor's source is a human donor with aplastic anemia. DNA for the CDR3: TGTGCCAGCGCCAGACGCGGGGGGGCCTTCACCGGGGAGCTGTTTTTT. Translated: CASARRGGAFTGELFF.